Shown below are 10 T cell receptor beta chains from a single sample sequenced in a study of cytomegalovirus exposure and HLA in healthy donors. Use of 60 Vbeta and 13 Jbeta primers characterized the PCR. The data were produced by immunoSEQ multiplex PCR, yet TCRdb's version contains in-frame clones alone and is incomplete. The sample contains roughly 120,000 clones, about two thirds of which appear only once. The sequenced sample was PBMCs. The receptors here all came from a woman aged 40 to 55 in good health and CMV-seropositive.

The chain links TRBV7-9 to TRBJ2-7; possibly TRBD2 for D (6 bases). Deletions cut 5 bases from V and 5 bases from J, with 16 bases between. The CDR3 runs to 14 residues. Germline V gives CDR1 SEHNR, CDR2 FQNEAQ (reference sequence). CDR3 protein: CASSGGGGRNEQYF. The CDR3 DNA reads TGTGCCAGCAGCGGGGGAGGAGGACGGAACGAGCAGTACTTC.

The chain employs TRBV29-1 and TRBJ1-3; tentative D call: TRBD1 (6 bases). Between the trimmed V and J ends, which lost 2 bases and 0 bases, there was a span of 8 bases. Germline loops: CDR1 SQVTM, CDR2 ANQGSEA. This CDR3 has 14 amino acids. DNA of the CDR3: TGCAGCGTTGAACCAGGGGACTCTGGAAACACCATATATTTT. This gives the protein CSVEPGDSGNTIYF.

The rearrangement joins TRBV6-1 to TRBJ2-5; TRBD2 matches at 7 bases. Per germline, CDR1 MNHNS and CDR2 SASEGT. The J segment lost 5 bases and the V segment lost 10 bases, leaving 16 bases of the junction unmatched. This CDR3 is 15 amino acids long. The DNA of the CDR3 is TGTGCCACCGGTGGGGAGGAGCGGGGTTCGGAGACCCAGTACTTC. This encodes CATGGEERGSETQYF.

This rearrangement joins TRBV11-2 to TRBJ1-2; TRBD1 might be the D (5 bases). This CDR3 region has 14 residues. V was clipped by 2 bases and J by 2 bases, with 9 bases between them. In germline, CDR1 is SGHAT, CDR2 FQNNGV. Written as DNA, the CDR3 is TGTGCCAGCAGCTTAAGTCGACAGAACTATGGCTACACCTTC. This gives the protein CASSLSRQNYGYTF.

In DNA, the CDR3 is TGTGCCAGCAGCCGCAGGGACAGGGACCGTGGCTACACCTTC. Translating gives CASSRRDRDRGYTF. This chain connects TRBV11-3 to TRBJ1-2; 9 bases are shared with TRBD1. Germline V gene data show CDR1 as SGHNT and CDR2 as YENEEA. The CDR3 totals 14 residues. V was pared by 5 bases and J by 7 bases, with 8 bases of the junction left unmatched.

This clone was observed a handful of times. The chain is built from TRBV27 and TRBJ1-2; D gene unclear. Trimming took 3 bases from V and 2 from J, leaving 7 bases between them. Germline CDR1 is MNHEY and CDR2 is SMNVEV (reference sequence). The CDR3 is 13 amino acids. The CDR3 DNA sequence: TGTGCCAGCAGTTTTTCGTCCAACTATGGCTACACCTTC. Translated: CASSFSSNYGYTF.

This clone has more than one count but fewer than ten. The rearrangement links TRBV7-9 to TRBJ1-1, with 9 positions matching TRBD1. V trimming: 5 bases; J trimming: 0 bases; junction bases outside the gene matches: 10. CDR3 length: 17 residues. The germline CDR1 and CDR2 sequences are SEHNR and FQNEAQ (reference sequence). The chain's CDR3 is CASSPVPGQGMNTEAFF. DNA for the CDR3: TGTGCCAGCAGCCCTGTCCCGGGACAGGGAATGAACACTGAAGCTTTCTTT.

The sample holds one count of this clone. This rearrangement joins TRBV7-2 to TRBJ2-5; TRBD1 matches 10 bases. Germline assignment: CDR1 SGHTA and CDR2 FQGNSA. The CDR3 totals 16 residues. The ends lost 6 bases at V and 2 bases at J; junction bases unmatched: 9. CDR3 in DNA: TGTGCCAGCAGAACGGACAGGGGGAGAGGGCAAGAGACCCAGTACTTC. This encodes CASRTDRGRGQETQYF.

CDR3 DNA: TGCGCCAGCAGCCAAGATGGGGGGGCGGTGACCCAGCATTTT. Amino acids: CASSQDGGAVTQHF. This chain links TRBV4-1 with TRBJ1-5, with D possibly matching TRBD1 (6 bases). This CDR3 has 14 residues. Germline V CDR1 and CDR2: MGHRA, YSYEKL. Trimming removed 0 bases at V and 11 bases at J, with 14 bases between.

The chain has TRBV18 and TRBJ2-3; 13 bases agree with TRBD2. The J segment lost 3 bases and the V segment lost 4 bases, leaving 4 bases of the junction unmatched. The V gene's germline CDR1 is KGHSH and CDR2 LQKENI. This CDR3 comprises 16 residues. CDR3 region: CASSLGTSGATDTQYF. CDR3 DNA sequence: TGTGCCAGCTCACTCGGGACTAGCGGGGCTACAGATACGCAGTATTTT.